What follows is one TCR beta chain and its context. What it binds is not known. The sample originates from a study of OX40 agonist ivuxolimab in advanced cancers. Study summary: Averaging about 60 years in age, with a range of roughly 20 to 80, the cohort was 80% to 90% male. The study, taken as a whole, reports: Antigens targeted by the expanded peripheral T cells were not determined. Dose levels from 0.1 to 3.0 mg/kg saw CD4+ and CD8+ blood T cells expand clonally by week 6.

Repertoires were generated with immunoSEQ multiplex PCR, while TCRdb's copy carries only in-frame clones and drops some. The table has roughly 90,000 clones, roughly 90% seen once. Germline V gene lookup returns CDR1 KGHSH and CDR2 LQKENI. CDR3 length: 13 residues. V lost 8 bases, J lost 0 bases, and 10 bases lay in between. The V and J genes are TRBV18 and TRBJ1-1; D is undetermined. The specimen comprised CD4+ or CD8+ T cells sorted from blood, sampled in a trial of the OX40 agonist ivuxolimab. This clonotype originated in an adult with an advanced solid tumor such as melanoma, head and neck, liver or kidney cancer. CDR3 in amino acids: CASREALNTEAFF. The CDR3 DNA reads TGTGCCAGCCGGGAAGCTCTGAACACTGAAGCTTTCTTT.